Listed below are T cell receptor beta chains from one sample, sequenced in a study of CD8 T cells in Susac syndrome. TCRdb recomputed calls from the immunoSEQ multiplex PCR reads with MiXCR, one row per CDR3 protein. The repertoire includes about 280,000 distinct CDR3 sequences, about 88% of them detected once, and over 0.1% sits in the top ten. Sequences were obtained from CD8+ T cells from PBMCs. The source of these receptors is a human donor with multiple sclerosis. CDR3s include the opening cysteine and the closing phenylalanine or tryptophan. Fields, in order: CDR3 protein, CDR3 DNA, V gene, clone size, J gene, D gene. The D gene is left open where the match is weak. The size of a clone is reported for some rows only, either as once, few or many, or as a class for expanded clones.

CDR3 protein: CATSTGRGSYEQYF
CDR3 DNA: TGTGCCACCAGCACTGGCAGGGGGTCATACGAGCAGTACTTC
V gene: TRBV15
clone size: -
J gene: TRBJ2-7
D gene: TRBD1

CDR3 protein: CASSQDRDRAFYGYTF
CDR3 DNA: TGCGCCAGCAGCCAAGATCGAGACCGAGCCTTCTATGGCTACACCTTC
V gene: TRBV4-1
clone size: -
J gene: TRBJ1-2
D gene: -

CDR3 protein: CASSLWAGSSYEQYF
CDR3 DNA: TGTGCCAGCAGTTTGTGGGCGGGGAGCTCCTACGAGCAGTACTTC
V gene: TRBV27
clone size: -
J gene: TRBJ2-7
D gene: -

CDR3 protein: CASSLEAPEAFF
CDR3 DNA: TGTGCCAGCAGCTTAGAAGCGCCTGAAGCTTTCTTT
V gene: TRBV7-9
clone size: -
J gene: TRBJ1-1
D gene: -

CDR3 protein: CASSPPGQGSHNEQFF
CDR3 DNA: TGTGCCAGCAGTCCCCCCGGACAGGGGTCCCACAATGAGCAGTTCTTC
V gene: TRBV28
clone size: -
J gene: TRBJ2-1
D gene: TRBD1

CDR3 protein: CSVGAGDRETQYF
CDR3 DNA: TGCAGCGTTGGAGCGGGAGACCGAGAGACCCAGTACTTC
V gene: TRBV29-1
clone size: -
J gene: TRBJ2-5
D gene: TRBD2

CDR3 protein: CASSLTGSGSPYEQYF
CDR3 DNA: TGCGCCAGCAGCCTGACGGGGAGCGGGAGCCCCTACGAGCAGTACTTC
V gene: TRBV5-1
clone size: -
J gene: TRBJ2-7
D gene: TRBD2

CDR3 protein: CASSLTGRMNTEAFF
CDR3 DNA: TGTGCCAGCAGCTTAACGGGCCGCATGAACACTGAAGCTTTCTTT
V gene: TRBV11-2
clone size: once
J gene: TRBJ1-1
D gene: -

CDR3 protein: CASSLAADPNLYEQYF
CDR3 DNA: TGTGCCAGCAGCTTGGCGGCAGACCCTAACCTTTACGAGCAGTACTTC
V gene: TRBV5-6
clone size: -
J gene: TRBJ2-7
D gene: -

CDR3 protein: CASSLLLAGGNTQYF
CDR3 DNA: TGTGCCAGCAGTTTATTACTAGCGGGAGGGAATACGCAGTATTTT
V gene: TRBV28
clone size: once
J gene: TRBJ2-3
D gene: TRBD2

CDR3 protein: CASRMKQRVIYEQYF
CDR3 DNA: TGTGCCAGCAGGATGAAGCAGCGGGTGATCTACGAGCAGTACTTC
V gene: TRBV27
clone size: once
J gene: TRBJ2-7
D gene: -

CDR3 protein: CSARVKGGTEAFF
CDR3 DNA: TGCAGTGCTAGAGTCAAGGGGGGAACTGAAGCTTTCTTT
V gene: TRBV20-1
clone size: -
J gene: TRBJ1-1
D gene: -

CDR3 protein: CASAPLASNQPQHF
CDR3 DNA: TGTGCCAGCGCCCCATTGGCGTCAAATCAGCCCCAGCATTTT
V gene: TRBV7-9
clone size: -
J gene: TRBJ1-5
D gene: -

CDR3 protein: CASSPKRQGGREKLFF
CDR3 DNA: TGTGCCAGCAGCCCCAAACGACAGGGGGGGCGGGAAAAACTGTTTTTT
V gene: TRBV9
clone size: -
J gene: TRBJ1-4
D gene: TRBD1

CDR3 protein: CSARLRIIAGGIYEQFF
CDR3 DNA: TGCAGTGCTAGACTGCGGATCATAGCGGGAGGGATCTATGAGCAGTTCTTC
V gene: TRBV20-1
clone size: -
J gene: TRBJ2-1
D gene: TRBD2

CDR3 protein: CASSQAGRAGPGELFF
CDR3 DNA: TGTGCCAGCAGCCAAGCGGGAAGGGCCGGGCCCGGGGAGCTGTTTTTT
V gene: TRBV14
clone size: -
J gene: TRBJ2-2
D gene: -

CDR3 protein: CASRPELGPNTEAFF
CDR3 DNA: TGTGCCAGCAGGCCCGAGTTAGGCCCGAACACTGAAGCTTTCTTT
V gene: TRBV2
clone size: -
J gene: TRBJ1-1
D gene: -

CDR3 protein: CASSSAGADRRNEQFF
CDR3 DNA: TGTGCCAGCAGCTCGGCAGGGGCGGACAGGCGCAATGAGCAGTTCTTC
V gene: TRBV7-9
clone size: -
J gene: TRBJ2-1
D gene: TRBD1

CDR3 protein: CASSLASAAEAFF
CDR3 DNA: TGTGCCAGCAGCTTAGCGTCCGCTGCCGAAGCTTTCTTT
V gene: TRBV11-1
clone size: -
J gene: TRBJ1-1
D gene: -

CDR3 protein: CASSFIRGSYNEQFF
CDR3 DNA: TGTGCCAGCAGCTTTATCCGGGGATCCTACAATGAGCAGTTCTTC
V gene: TRBV7-3
clone size: -
J gene: TRBJ2-1
D gene: -

CDR3 protein: CASSDRGTQPQHF
CDR3 DNA: TGCGCCAGCAGTGACAGGGGGACTCAGCCCCAGCATTTT
V gene: TRBV10-1
clone size: -
J gene: TRBJ1-5
D gene: TRBD1